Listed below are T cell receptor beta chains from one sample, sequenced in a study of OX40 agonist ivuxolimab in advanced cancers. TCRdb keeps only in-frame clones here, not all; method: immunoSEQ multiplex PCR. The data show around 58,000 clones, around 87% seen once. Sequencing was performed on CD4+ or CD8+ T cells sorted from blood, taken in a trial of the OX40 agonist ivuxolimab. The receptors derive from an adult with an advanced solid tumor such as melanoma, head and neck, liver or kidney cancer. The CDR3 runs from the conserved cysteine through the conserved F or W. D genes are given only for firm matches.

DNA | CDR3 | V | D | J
TGTGCCAGCAGCCTGGGACAGGGGGAGACCCAGTACTTC | CASSLGQGETQYF | TRBV7-9 | TRBD1 | TRBJ2-5
TGTGCCAGCAGTCCCCTGGGCACCGGGGAGCTGTTTTTT | CASSPLGTGELFF | TRBV27 | NA | TRBJ2-2
TGCGCCAGCAGCCAAGCGGGAGTCTACGAGCAGTACTTC | CASSQAGVYEQYF | TRBV4-1 | NA | TRBJ2-7
TGCGCCAGCAGCCAACGGACAGGGTGGCAGCCCCAGCATTTT | CASSQRTGWQPQHF | TRBV4-1 | TRBD1 | TRBJ1-5
TGTGCCAGCAGCTTGGCGGACGGAAATGAGCAGTTCTTC | CASSLADGNEQFF | TRBV5-4 | NA | TRBJ2-1
TGTGCCAGCAGCTCCGGCCCATTAGCGGGAGAAGATACGCAGTATTTT | CASSSGPLAGEDTQYF | TRBV11-2 | TRBD2 | TRBJ2-3
TGTGCCAGCAGCCCTTCTGCCGGAGGCTCTACCTACGAGCAGTACTTC | CASSPSAGGSTYEQYF | TRBV9 | NA | TRBJ2-7
TGTGCCAGCTCACCCACCTCAGCAGGGAAGTGGTCACCCCTCCACTTT | CASSPTSAGKWSPLHF | TRBV18 | NA | TRBJ1-6
TGTGCCAGCAGTGAGCAGGGGGGCGGCTATGGCTACACCTTC | CASSEQGGGYGYTF | TRBV6-1 | TRBD1 | TRBJ1-2
TGTGCCAGCAGCAGGGGGAACACTGAAGCTTTCTTT | CASSRGNTEAFF | TRBV6-1 | NA | TRBJ1-1
TGTGCCTGGAGCGGCAGGCCGAACCAAGAGACCCAGTACTTC | CAWSGRPNQETQYF | TRBV30 | NA | TRBJ2-5